This entry concerns a single T cell receptor (beta chain). Its antigen is undetermined. The data stem from a study of T cell repertoires in ileal Crohn's disease. Study-wide background: Thiopurines (around 10) or anti-TNF agents (more than 17) were given postoperatively to about half. M6 samples are neoterminal ileum biopsies from postoperative colonoscopy.

The study's findings and limits: Postoperative endoscopy occurred within one year, median about 7 months.

Sequencing was performed with immunoSEQ multiplex PCR; in TCRdb, only in-frame clones are kept and a portion is missing. The sample includes 4,500 to 6,000 clones, roughly 66% seen only once; the top ten take over 25%. Time point denoted: neoterminal ileum biopsy at postoperative endoscopy, about 6 months after surgery. Adults with ileal or ileocolonic Crohn's disease and an indication for resection were eligible. Germline lookup yields CDR1 SGHNT and CDR2 YYREEE (reference sequence). This CDR3 region has 13 residues. Trimming left V 4 bases short and J 4 bases short, with 9 bases between. This rearrangement joins TRBV5-4 to TRBJ1-5, with D unclear. The receptor was derived from an adult with Crohn's disease. Sequenced input: ileal tissue. The CDR3 here is CASSGNPNQPQHF. DNA for the CDR3: TGTGCCAGCAGCGGCAACCCAAATCAGCCCCAGCATTTT. The variable domain in full, completed from reference TRBV5-4 and TRBJ1-5, reads ETGVTQSPTHLIKTRGQQVTLRCSSQSGHNTVSWYQQALGQGPQFIFQYYREEENGRGNFPPRFSGLQFPNYSSELNVNALELDDSALYLCASSGNPNQPQHFGDGTRLSIL.